Included here is one TCR beta chain sequence, with context. In the PCR, 60 Vbeta and 13 Jbeta primers were used. Profiling relied on immunoSEQ multiplex PCR, and the TCRdb table lists in-frame clones only, not all of them. The repertoire holds roughly 200,000 clones, with 79% as singletons. The record originates from a study of cytomegalovirus exposure and HLA in healthy donors. CDR3 length equals 13 residues. V dropped 5 bases and J dropped 6 bases, with 11 bases sitting between them. Per the germline V gene, CDR1 is PRHDT and CDR2 is FYEKMQ (reference sequence). The source is a man over 45 in good health and CMV-seronegative. Material: PBMCs. The chain links TRBV13 to TRBJ2-1; a weak D match, TRBD2 (5 bases). CDR3 in amino acids: CASSRGLPNEQFF. In DNA form, the CDR3 reads TGTGCCAGCAGCCGCGGGTTACCCAATGAGCAGTTCTTC.